This entry describes one T cell receptor beta chain. Its antigen is undetermined. This entry comes from a study of cytotoxic CD8 clonotypes in ibrutinib-treated CLL. Study details: Samples showed on average around 260,000 productive templates and 94,082 productive rearrangements.

About 1.9 micrograms of genomic DNA came from cryopreserved PBMCs for TCR beta libraries. Study conclusions and caveats: Clonality was higher at ibrutinib response and returned toward baseline at progression.

TCRdb keeps only in-frame clones here, not all; method: immunoSEQ multiplex PCR. The repertoire holds about 160,000 clones, about 88% seen once, with approximately 2.9% in the top ten. V was trimmed by 1 base and J by 2 bases, leaving 15 bases between them. The germline gives CDR1 GTSNPN, CDR2 SVGIG (reference sequence). The length of the CDR3 is 16 residues. The specimen was PBMCs, collected at disease progression, from a patient treated with ibrutinib. The chain couples TRBV30 to TRBJ2-4; D ambiguous. The sequence was obtained from a human donor with chronic lymphocytic leukemia. The CDR3 protein is CAWSGAVPYPKNIQYF. The CDR3 region has the DNA TGTGCCTGGAGTGGCGCGGTCCCTTACCCCAAAAACATTCAGTACTTC.